These 32 T cell receptor beta chains were all obtained from the same sample, sequenced in a study of Graves' ophthalmopathy and Graves' hyperthyroidism. RNA transcripts were the template, and TCR beta CDR3 regions were amplified from them. RT-PCR with HTBI primers came first, then second-round multiplex PCR. A single record per CDR3 protein comes from TCRdb applying MiXCR to the multiplex PCR reads. Among 200,000 to 250,000 distinct CDR3 sequences listed, roughly 21% were seen once. The sequenced sample consisted of peripheral blood. Every receptor here comes from a woman in her forties or fifties with Graves' ophthalmopathy.

This clonotype was seen repeatedly, ten times or more. The rearrangement uses TRBV5-1 and TRBJ1-1; D call uncertain. The V end was cut by 0 bases, the J end by 1 base, with 7 bases between. The germline V gene encodes CDR1 SGHRS and CDR2 YFSETQ. This CDR3 is built from 14 residues. The CDR3 bases are TGCGCCAGCAGCTTGGGGCAGGAGAACACTGAAGCTTTCTTT. As protein: CASSLGQENTEAFF.

This clonotype was found a few times. The chain uses TRBV3-1 and TRBJ2-7, with D hard to call. Trimming removed 4 bases from V and 6 bases from J, with 13 bases in between. Germline CDR1 reads LGHDT; CDR2 reads YNNKEL (reference sequence). The CDR3 is made up of 13 amino acids. Written as DNA, the CDR3 is TGTGCCAGCAGCCTCCATGAGCACATCGAGCAGTACTTC. Protein sequence: CASSLHEHIEQYF.

This chain connects TRBV20-1 to TRBJ2-5; the D call may be TRBD1 or TRBD2 (6 bases each). The CDR3 length is 14 residues. The germline V gene has CDR1 DFQATT and CDR2 SNEGSKA (reference sequence). V gave up 4 bases and J gave up 1 base, with 13 bases separating them. CDR3 sequence: CSANRRGVQETQYF. CDR3 in DNA: TGCAGTGCTAACAGGAGGGGGGTCCAAGAGACCCAGTACTTC.

This clonotype was counted at least ten times. The genes are TRBV20-1 and TRBJ2-3; 9 bases agree with TRBD2. Germline trimming cut 3 bases from V and 4 bases from J; bases unmatched to any gene: 8. Germline V gene data show CDR1 as DFQATT and CDR2 as SNEGSKA (reference sequence). The CDR3 contains 15 residues. CDR3 protein: CSASLAGASADTQYF. CDR3 nucleotides: TGCAGTGCTAGTTTAGCGGGAGCGAGCGCAGATACGCAGTATTTT.

This clonotype was counted a few times. The chain recombines TRBV12-3 or TRBV12-4 with TRBJ2-5; 9 bases are shared with TRBD2. The CDR3 covers 15 residues. Unmatched junction bases numbered 11, after V lost 7 bases and J lost 5 bases. The CDR3 DNA reads as TGTGCCAGCACCCGTCCAGCGGGAGGTCGGGAGACCCAGTACTTC. Its translation: CASTRPAGGRETQYF.

This clonotype was counted many times. This chain joins TRBV12-3 or TRBV12-4 and TRBJ1-2; D uncertain. V lost 5 bases and J 8 bases, leaving 15 bases between the germline ends. This CDR3 region has 13 residues. The CDR3 DNA reads TGTGCCAGCAGTCAAGGACTCTCGGGGGGCTACACCTTC. Its protein is CASSQGLSGGYTF.

This clonotype was seen only a few times. The V and J genes are TRBV25-1 and TRBJ2-6; either TRBD1 or TRBD2 may fit D (6 bases each). CDR1 MGHDK and CDR2 SYGVNS come from the germline V gene. V lost 1 base and J lost 4, with 17 bases in between. The CDR3 totals 18 residues. In DNA form, the CDR3 reads TGTGCCAGCAGTGAATCCTTGGGGGGCCTGCCCGGGGCCAACGTCCTGACTTTC. Its translation: CASSESLGGLPGANVLTF.

This clonotype has only one observation. A single base separates this from a much larger clone, so it may be a read error. The chain uses TRBV9 and TRBJ2-6, with TRBD1 identical over 11 bases. The V gene's germline CDR1 is SGDLS and CDR2 YYNGEE. The V and J ends lost 6 bases and 2 bases, in that order; junction bases with no gene match: 7. The CDR3 is 17 amino acids. The CDR3 bases are TGTGCCAGCATCGCCGGACAGGGGGCAGCTGGGGCCAACGTCCTGACTTTC. It codes for CASIAGQGAAGANVLTF.

This clonotype was detected once. V usage is TRBV6-5 and J usage is TRBJ1-5, with 7 positions matching TRBD1. The V and J ends lost 4 bases and 3 bases, in that order; junction bases with no gene match: 6. Germline-derived CDR1 and CDR2 are MNHEY and SVGAGI. The CDR3 totals 15 residues. The CDR3 spells CASSSTQGSNQPQHF. In DNA form, the CDR3 reads TGTGCCAGCAGTTCGACACAGGGGTCCAATCAGCCCCAGCATTTT.

This clonotype has ten or more counts. The CDR3 coding sequence is TGTGCCAGCAGTCTCCTTTCCACAGGTCGCAATCAGCCCCAGCATTTT. It translates to CASSLLSTGRNQPQHF. The rearrangement links TRBV6-4 to TRBJ1-5, with D perhaps TRBD1 (5 bases). The CDR3 spans 16 residues. Between the trimmed V and J ends, which lost 5 bases and 2 bases, there was a span of 16 bases. In germline, CDR1 is MRHNA, CDR2 SNTAGT.

This clonotype was counted ten times or more. The rearrangement uses TRBV6-1 and TRBJ2-5, with D maybe TRBD2 (6 bases). Germline CDR1 MNHNS, CDR2 SASEGT. V lost 3 bases and J lost 9, with 17 bases in between. The CDR3 totals 14 residues. The CDR3 DNA is TGTGCCAGCAGTGATACACCGACGAGGGAGGCCCAGTACTTC. Translated: CASSDTPTREAQYF.

This clonotype has at least ten counts. J is TRBJ1-5 and V is TRBV6-1; maybe TRBD1 (5 bases). The CDR3 sequence is 16 residues long. Trimming removed 5 bases at V and 0 bases at J, with 14 bases between. Germline V gives CDR1 MNHNS, CDR2 SASEGT. CDR3 residues: CASSPQGPYSNQPQHF. The CDR3 region has the DNA TGTGCCAGCAGTCCTCAGGGCCCTTATAGCAATCAGCCCCAGCATTTT.

This clonotype was recorded many times. The rearrangement joins TRBV11-1 to TRBJ2-5, with a possible D match to TRBD1 (5 bases). With 5 bases removed from V and 5 bases from J, the gap between germline ends came to 15 bases. Germline assignment: CDR1 SGHAT and CDR2 FQDESV (reference sequence). This CDR3 spans 14 amino acids. The CDR3 region is CASSPPDSRETQYF. The DNA for the CDR3 is TGTGCCAGCAGCCCCCCCGACAGTCGGGAGACCCAGTACTTC. The complete variable domain, with remaining parts taken from reference TRBV11-1 and TRBJ2-5, reads EAEVAQSPRYKITEKSQAVAFWCDPISGHATLYWYRQILGQGPELLVQFQDESVVDDSQLPKDRFSAERLKGVDSTLKIQPAELGDSAMYLCASSPPDSRETQYFGPGTRLLVL.

This clonotype was counted ten times or more. This sequence joins TRBV25-1 and TRBJ2-2; maybe TRBD1 (8 bases). This CDR3 spans 15 amino acids. Germline V gene sequence: CDR1 MGHDK, CDR2 SYGVNS. With 3 bases removed from V and 7 bases from J, the gap between germline ends came to 15 bases. The CDR3 DNA follows: TGTGCCAGCAGTGAGCGGACAGGGAGGGGCGGGGAGCTGTTTTTT. The encoded protein is CASSERTGRGGELFF.

The table lists this clonotype with many counts. The CDR3 here is CASSRKTSSSYEQYF. CDR3 coding DNA: TGTGCCAGCAGCCGAAAGACTAGTAGCTCCTACGAGCAGTACTTC. V gene TRBV6-5 combines with J gene TRBJ2-7; TRBD2 might be the D (6 bases). CDR3 length equals 15 residues. Trimming left V 6 bases short and J 0 bases short, with 15 bases between. Germline V gene lookup returns CDR1 MNHEY and CDR2 SVGAGI.

This clonotype showed up many times. J is TRBJ1-2 and V is TRBV29-1; perhaps TRBD1 as D (6 bases). This CDR3 is built from 13 residues. Trimming took off 3 bases at V and 6 bases at J, with 14 bases between the two ends. Germline loops: CDR1 SQVTM, CDR2 ANQGSEA. The CDR3 DNA follows: TGCAGCGTTGACCCGGGGGCGCTGGATGGCTACACCTTC. Protein product: CSVDPGALDGYTF.

The sample holds many counts of this clonotype. The rearrangement joins TRBV11-1 to TRBJ2-5, with a possible D match to TRBD2 (5 bases). From germline, CDR1 is SGHAT and CDR2 FQDESV (reference sequence). V was cut by 1 base and J by 5 bases, with 8 bases left in between. The CDR3 contains 13 residues. CDR3 DNA: TGTGCCAGCAGCTTAGGACTAAGGGAGACCCAGTACTTC. This translates into CASSLGLRETQYF.

In this sample, this clonotype turned up many times. This rearrangement joins TRBV2 to TRBJ1-1; D remains unclear. From germline, CDR1 is SNHLY and CDR2 FYNNEI. Trimming removed 5 bases from V and 8 bases from J, with 15 bases in between. The CDR3 sequence is 13 residues long. CDR3 sequence (DNA): TGTGCCAGCAGTATTTTAACAACCAACGAAGCTTTCTTT. Translating gives CASSILTTNEAFF.

The table lists this clonotype with many counts. The V and J genes are TRBV6-4 and TRBJ2-7; D not resolved. V lost 3 bases and J lost 1, with 22 bases in between. CDR3 size: 18 residues. Germline CDR1 and CDR2: MRHNA and SNTAGT. The CDR3: CASSESGLIQLGSYEQYF. The CDR3 bases are TGTGCCAGCAGTGAGTCGGGCCTCATCCAGCTCGGATCCTACGAGCAGTACTTC.

The chain carries TRBV7-3 and TRBJ2-5, with D possibly matching TRBD1 (5 bases). The CDR3 runs 16 residues. The germline CDR1 and CDR2 sequences are SGHTA and FQGTGA. The V gene lost 2 bases and the J gene lost 1 base, with 14 bases spanning the gap. The CDR3 protein is CASSLRDRASQETQYF. DNA for the CDR3: TGTGCCAGCAGCTTACGTGACAGAGCCTCCCAAGAGACCCAGTACTTC.

This clonotype was picked up many times. This chain connects TRBV12-3 or TRBV12-4 to TRBJ1-5, with D perhaps TRBD1 (5 bases). Between the trimmed V and J ends, which lost 2 bases and 6 bases, there was a span of 11 bases. CDR3 size: 14 residues. This CDR3 is CASSLSGEVQPQHF. CDR3 in DNA: TGTGCCAGCAGTTTATCGGGGGAGGTTCAGCCCCAGCATTTT.

This clonotype was observed a handful of times. The chain has TRBV14 and TRBJ2-2, with D unclear. Trimming took off 0 bases at V and 1 base at J, with 9 bases between the two ends. CDR3 length: 16 amino acids. Germline V CDR1 and CDR2: SGHDN, FVKESK. CDR3 protein: CASSQDFPGNTGELFF. The CDR3 nucleotides are TGTGCCAGCAGCCAAGATTTCCCGGGGAACACCGGGGAGCTGTTTTTT.

This clonotype was recorded many times. This chain connects TRBV20-1 to TRBJ1-6; 9 nucleotides align to TRBD1. The CDR3 loop spans 13 amino acids. Losses at the gene ends were 4 bases for V and 7 bases for J; bases not matched to a gene: 2. CDR1 is DFQATT, CDR2 SNEGSKA, per germline (reference sequence). DNA for the CDR3: TGCAGTGCTATGGGGACAGGGAATTCACCCCTCCACTTT. Translated, it gives CSAMGTGNSPLHF.

In this sample, this clonotype turned up many times. CDR3 nucleotide sequence: TGTGCCAGCAGCGTAGCAGTGGGGGCGAGCGGTGGCTACACCTTC. Translating it yields CASSVAVGASGGYTF. The chain couples TRBV9 to TRBJ1-2; a possible D gene is TRBD1 (6 bases). There are 15 residues in the CDR3. With 0 bases removed from V and 7 bases from J, the gap between germline ends came to 16 bases. Per the germline V gene, CDR1 is SGDLS and CDR2 is YYNGEE.

This clonotype was counted ten times or more. The chain combines TRBV29-1 with TRBJ2-3, with 7 bases aligning to TRBD2. CDR3 length: 15 amino acids. V shed 4 bases and J 2 bases; nucleotides not matched to a gene: 9. CDR1 is SQVTM, CDR2 ANQGSEA, per germline. In nucleotides, the CDR3 is TGCAGCGTTGTACCGCTAGCGGAACCCACAGATACGCAGTATTTT. Translation gives CSVVPLAEPTDTQYF.

The chain combines TRBV6-1 with TRBJ2-2, with D perhaps TRBD1 or TRBD2 (5 bases each). Germline V gene sequence: CDR1 MNHNS, CDR2 SASEGT. Trimming left V 2 bases short and J 10 bases short, with 11 bases between. This CDR3 comprises 13 residues. This chain's CDR3 is CASSEPGTPELFF. The CDR3 region has the DNA TGTGCCAGCAGTGAACCTGGGACCCCGGAGCTGTTTTTT.

This clonotype appeared many times. The V call is TRBV16, the J call TRBJ2-5, with TRBD1 matching over 7 bases. Germline values: CDR1 KGHSY, CDR2 FQNENV. J was trimmed by 0 bases and V by 6 bases; bases with no gene match: 4. CDR3 length: 14 amino acids. CDR3 loop: CASSRQGNQETQYF. DNA of the CDR3: TGTGCCAGCAGTCGACAGGGAAACCAAGAGACCCAGTACTTC.

This clonotype was seen repeatedly, ten times or more. The J gene is TRBJ2-7, the V gene TRBV5-6; the D gene is possibly TRBD2 (6 bases). Per the germline V gene, CDR1 is SGHDT and CDR2 is YYEEEE. V lost 5 bases and J lost 5, with 26 bases in between. The CDR3 has 17 residues. The CDR3 bases are TGTGCCAGCAGACCATACAGATCGAGACTAGTAGCCCACGAGCAGTACTTC. It translates to CASRPYRSRLVAHEQYF.

This clonotype was seen many times. In DNA form, the CDR3 reads TGTGCCTGGTCAGGGGGATTCACTGAAGCTTTCTTT. Translation: CAWSGGFTEAFF. This chain connects TRBV30 to TRBJ1-1, with 7 bases that match TRBD1. This CDR3 comprises 12 residues. Trimming took 5 bases from V and 4 from J; bases not matched to a gene: 4. The germline V gene has CDR1 GTSNPN and CDR2 SVGIG (reference sequence).

The table lists this clonotype with a count of one. For the CDR3, the DNA is TGCGCCAGCAGCCAAGATGACAGGGTGGGTCAGCCCCAGCATTTT. Amino acid sequence: CASSQDDRVGQPQHF. This chain joins TRBV4-1 and TRBJ1-5; 7 bases are a match to TRBD1. CDR3 length equals 15 residues. CDR1 is MGHRA and CDR2 is YSYEKL in the germline V gene. V was clipped by 0 bases and J by 6 bases; unmatched bases: 5.

The V and J genes are TRBV6-1 and TRBJ1-1; 7 nucleotides match TRBD1. The CDR3 is 13 residues long. V dropped 4 bases and J dropped 4; count of bases not matched to a gene: 3. The germline CDR1 and CDR2 sequences are MNHNS and SASEGT. The CDR3 spells CASSAGTVTEAFF. The CDR3 DNA sequence: TGTGCCAGCAGTGCCGGGACAGTCACTGAAGCTTTCTTT.

The sample holds many counts of this clonotype. The gene calls are TRBV6-1 and TRBJ1-2, with 9 positions matching TRBD1. The J segment lost 2 bases and the V segment lost 2 bases, leaving 3 bases of the junction unmatched. The CDR3 contains 15 residues. Germline V gene data show CDR1 as MNHNS and CDR2 as SASEGT. CDR3 loop: CASSEWDRVNYGYTF. DNA for the CDR3: TGTGCCAGCAGTGAATGGGACAGGGTAAACTATGGCTACACCTTC.